This TCR beta chain stems from a study of beta chain features in type 1 diabetes. Broader study findings: cDNA-based reads could over-represent cells with high TCR expression. Insertion counts at VDJ junctions were lower in type 1 diabetes patients, who also showed more deletions there.

It was via CD45RO/CCR7/CD25/CD127/CD95/CD27 that CD4+ naive, central memory, regulatory and stem cell-like memory cells were sorted. Germline V gene sequence: CDR1 SQVTM, CDR2 ANQGSEA. The V gene lost 6 bases and the J gene lost 0 bases, with 12 bases spanning the gap. The CDR3 runs 14 residues. A word on this clone: Its specificity is not known.

All of the isolated RNA was reverse transcribed, so expressed TCRB transcripts were sequenced. The read count averaged roughly 3.5 million across naive, central memory and regulatory T cell samples. Assay: immunoSEQ multiplex PCR; the TCRdb copy retains only in-frame clones and omits some. Among 350,000 to 450,000 clones listed, more than 13% were seen once. The TCR comes from a woman aged 18 to 35 in good health. The sequencing sample was made of naive CD4+ T cells from blood. The chain is built from TRBV29-1 and TRBJ1-5; D gene uncertain. CDR3 in DNA: TGCAGCGTCCGGGCCGGGAATAGCAATCAGCCCCAGCATTTT. Translating it yields CSVRAGNSNQPQHF.